The sequence of this TCR beta chain was determined in a study of graft-versus-host responses after intestinal transplantation. Turning to the study itself: All recipients were given anti-thymocyte globulin induction, and tacrolimus and steroids were then administered for roughly three years.

Sequenced by immunoSEQ multiplex PCR; TCRdb stores in-frame clones only, minus some. The sample holds tens of thousands of clones; 80% to 95% are singletons and the top ten take approximately 0.64%. The CDR3 runs 12 residues. Trimming removed 6 bases from V and 5 bases from J, with 10 bases in between. Germline V gene sequence: CDR1 MNHNY, CDR2 SVGAGI (reference sequence). A single count supports this clone. Here the sequenced sample was PBMCs, taken 98 days after intestinal transplantation. The rearrangement links TRBV6-6 to TRBJ1-1; TRBD1 is a possible D gene (6 bases). This TCR was recovered from a human patient who received an intestinal transplant, so some T cells may come from the graft donor. In DNA, the CDR3 is TGTGCCAGCAGCCCCGGACAGACTGAAGCTTTCTTT. It yields the protein CASSPGQTEAFF.